Sequencing of this T cell receptor beta chain was carried out in a study of OX40 agonist ivuxolimab in advanced cancers. CDR1 and CDR2 (germline): MGHRA, YSYEKL. The CDR3 runs to 13 residues. Deletions cut 5 bases from V and 2 bases from J, with 4 bases between. Only in-frame clones appear in the TCRdb table, and some are missing; sequencing was by immunoSEQ multiplex PCR. The sample contains some 86,000 clones, less than 95% of which appear only once. The TCR sequence derives from an adult with an advanced solid tumor such as melanoma, head and neck, liver or kidney cancer. The rearrangement links TRBV4-1 to TRBJ2-6, with D uncertain. This specimen consisted of CD4+ or CD8+ T cells sorted from blood, obtained in a trial of the OX40 agonist ivuxolimab. The CDR3 region has the DNA TGCGCCAGCAGCGACCCTGGGGCCAACGTCCTGACTTTC. Its protein product is CASSDPGANVLTF.